Below, 9 T cell receptor beta chains from the same sample are listed, as sequenced in a study of shared clonotypes between healthy human individuals. TCRdb keeps only in-frame clones here, not all; method: immunoSEQ multiplex PCR. The table includes about 2.3 million clones, over 85% detected once. Material: naive CD4+ T cells from PBMCs. Subset given: CD45RA+ positively selected. These receptors all stem from a young man in good health. Some clones in this sample may be carry-over from other donors' samples.

The rearrangement uses TRBV28 and TRBJ2-5; 9 bases are a match to TRBD1. The CDR3 runs 15 residues. J was trimmed by 2 bases and V by 5 bases; bases with no gene match: 6. CDR1 is MDHEN and CDR2 is SYDVKM in the germline V gene. The CDR3 spells CASSGLGQGQETQYF. The CDR3 DNA reads as TGTGCCAGCAGTGGGTTGGGACAGGGACAAGAGACCCAGTACTTC. The full variable domain, in which reference TRBV28 and TRBJ2-5 provide the parts outside the CDR3, is DVKVTQSSRYLVKRTGEKVFLECVQDMDHENMFWYRQDPGLGLRLIYFSYDVKMKEKGDIPEGYSVSREKKERFSLILESASTNQTSMYLCASSGLGQGQETQYFGPGTRLLVL.

The chain uses TRBV4-3 and TRBJ2-6; 11 bases are a match to TRBD2. The CDR3 runs 20 residues. The trim removed 0 bases at V and 6 bases at J, leaving 13 bases unmatched. Germline lookup yields CDR1 LGHNA and CDR2 YSLEER. The DNA of the CDR3 is TGCGCCAGCAGCCAAGATTTGGCCCTAGCGGGGGGTAGATTGGCCAACGTCCTGACTTTC. This encodes CASSQDLALAGGRLANVLTF.

The rearrangement uses TRBV6-1 and TRBJ1-6; 8 positions agree with TRBD1. The ends lost 5 bases at V and 10 bases at J; junction bases unmatched: 4. Germline assignment: CDR1 MNHNS and CDR2 SASEGT. This CDR3 is built from 13 residues. CDR3 sequence: CASSNRGRSPLHF. The CDR3 nucleotides are TGTGCCAGCAGTAACAGGGGGAGATCACCCCTCCACTTT.

J is TRBJ2-5 and V is TRBV19, with 11 bases aligning to TRBD1. Per germline, CDR1 LNHDA and CDR2 SQIVND (reference sequence). This CDR3 region has 14 residues. With 5 bases clipped from V and 4 bases from J, the junction kept 3 bases outside the gene matches. CDR3 loop: CASSAGTGGETQYF. In DNA form, the CDR3 reads TGTGCCAGTAGTGCCGGGACAGGGGGAGAGACCCAGTACTTC.

The V gene is TRBV6-1, the J gene TRBJ2-7; TRBD1 agrees at 8 bases. Germline CDR1 MNHNS, CDR2 SASEGT. There are 14 residues in the CDR3. V trimming: 6 bases; J trimming: 3 bases; junction bases outside the gene matches: 7. DNA of the CDR3: TGTGCCAGCAGCCAGGACAGGGATATCTACGAGCAGTACTTC. This encodes CASSQDRDIYEQYF.

The V gene is TRBV28, the J gene TRBJ2-2; TRBD2 agrees at 10 bases. The CDR3 has 16 residues. With 7 bases clipped from V and 4 bases from J, the junction kept 9 bases outside the gene matches. Germline V gene data show CDR1 as MDHEN and CDR2 as SYDVKM. The CDR3 protein is CASIGGTSVSTGELFF. The CDR3 nucleotides are TGTGCCAGCATAGGAGGGACTAGCGTTAGCACCGGGGAGCTGTTTTTT.

This clone was counted a single time. V usage is TRBV2 and J usage is TRBJ1-2, with 9 nucleotides matching TRBD1. Per germline, CDR1 SNHLY and CDR2 FYNNEI. Trimming cost V 6 bases and J 3 bases; bases outside gene matches: 5. The CDR3 spans 14 residues. CDR3 nucleotides: TGTGCCAGCAGGCAATGGACAGGGGACTATGGCTACACCTTC. It encodes CASRQWTGDYGYTF. The full variable domain, with the rest looked up from reference TRBV2 and TRBJ1-2, is EPEVTQTPSHQVTQMGQEVILRCVPISNHLYFYWYRQILGQKVEFLVSFYNNEISEKSEIFDDQFSVERPDGSNFTLKIRSTKLEDSAMYFCASRQWTGDYGYTFGSGTRLTVV.

The chain has TRBV5-1 and TRBJ2-1; a weak D match, TRBD1 (6 bases). Germline V gene lookup returns CDR1 SGHRS and CDR2 YFSETQ. V was cut by 0 bases and J by 2 bases, with 9 bases left in between. The CDR3 covers 15 residues. In nucleotides, the CDR3 is TGCGCCAGCAGCTTGGGCAGGGGCCCCTACAATGAGCAGTTCTTC. Protein sequence: CASSLGRGPYNEQFF. Together with reference TRBV5-1 and TRBJ2-1, the CDR3 gives the full variable domain: KAGVTQTPRYLIKTRGQQVTLSCSPISGHRSVSWYQQTPGQGLQFLFEYFSETQRNKGNFPGRFSGRQFSNSRSEMNVSTLELGDSALYLCASSLGRGPYNEQFFGPGTRLTVL.

The chain combines TRBV9 with TRBJ1-4; 8 positions agree with TRBD1. From germline, CDR1 is SGDLS and CDR2 YYNGEE. The CDR3 has 17 residues. J was trimmed by 3 bases and V by 4 bases; bases with no gene match: 11. The CDR3 sequence is CASSPRPLQGANEKLFF. The CDR3 DNA reads as TGTGCCAGCAGCCCAAGACCCCTACAGGGGGCTAATGAAAAACTGTTTTTT.